One sample yielded the 28 T cell receptor beta chains listed below, sequenced in a study of persistence of HIV-infected CD4 T cells. The libraries were made with immunoSEQ version 4 in survey mode. TCRdb's copy holds only in-frame clones and misses some; the assay was immunoSEQ multiplex PCR. The sample has 40,000 to 45,000 clones, approximately 89% seen once. Their antigens remain unidentified. This nonspecific control used anti-CD3/anti-CD28 bead stimulation of CD4+ T cells. Responding CD4+ T cells were sorted by upregulation of both CD40 ligand and CD69. Source: CD4+ T cells sorted from PBMCs after approximately 19-hour stimulation, taken from a patient who received antiretroviral therapy. Source of these receptors: an adult man with HIV who was CMV-seropositive.

The chain carries TRBV5-1 and TRBJ1-5; D is undetermined. Trimming removed 1 base from V and 4 bases from J, with 6 bases in between. CDR3 size: 13 residues. Germline V gene data show CDR1 as SGHRS and CDR2 as YFSETQ. CDR3 loop: CASSLTANQPQHF. CDR3 sequence (DNA): TGCGCCAGCAGCTTGACAGCGAATCAGCCCCAGCATTTT.

CDR3 amino acids: CSVTDTQYF. DNA for the CDR3: TGCAGCGTGACAGATACGCAGTATTTT. V usage is TRBV29-1 and J usage is TRBJ2-3; D gene unclear. CDR3 size: 9 residues. Trimming took off 6 bases at V and 3 bases at J, with 1 base between the two ends. Germline CDR1 and CDR2: SQVTM and ANQGSEA.

This clone was counted a few times. This chain connects TRBV3-1 (or the pseudogene TRBV3-2) to TRBJ1-1; tentatively, D is TRBD1 (5 bases). V shed 3 bases and J shed 3 bases, with 11 bases lying between them. Looked up from germline, CDR1 is LGHDT and CDR2 is YNNKEL (reference sequence). CDR3 size: 14 residues. CDR3 amino acids: CASSHRGGDTEAFF. The CDR3 bases are TGTGCCAGCAGCCACCGCGGGGGAGACACTGAAGCTTTCTTT.

V gene TRBV6-1 combines with J gene TRBJ1-2, with no clear D. This CDR3 has 14 amino acids. CDR1 and CDR2 (germline): MNHNS, SASEGT. Trimming took off 0 bases at V and 2 bases at J, with 7 bases between the two ends. CDR3 amino acids: CASSEARANYGYTF. CDR3 sequence (DNA): TGTGCCAGCAGTGAAGCCCGCGCAAACTATGGCTACACCTTC.

This chain links TRBV10-1 with TRBJ2-3; TRBD2 aligns across 9 bases. Germline values: CDR1 WNHNN, CDR2 SYGVQD (reference sequence). This CDR3 spans 18 amino acids. V lost 0 bases to trimming and J lost 5 bases; unmatched junction nucleotides: 12. CDR3 DNA: TGCGCCAGCAGTGAGTCGCATAGGTCTAGCGGGGCTTTAGATACGCAGTATTTT. It is translated as CASSESHRSSGALDTQYF.

The chain carries TRBV11-3 and TRBJ1-1; no reliable D call. Trimming left V 1 base short and J 1 base short, with 7 bases between. Germline V gene data show CDR1 as SGHNT and CDR2 as YENEEA. CDR3 length equals 14 residues. This CDR3 reads CASSLGTPNTEAFF. As DNA, the CDR3 is TGTGCCAGCAGCTTAGGGACCCCGAACACTGAAGCTTTCTTT.

This chain joins TRBV2 and TRBJ1-6; 8 bases align to TRBD1. The length of the CDR3 is 16 residues. V lost 6 bases and J lost 5; bases outside the gene matches: 9. Germline values: CDR1 SNHLY, CDR2 FYNNEI. The CDR3 protein is CASRTEGRGHNSPLHF. The CDR3 nucleotides are TGTGCCAGCAGGACAGAGGGCAGGGGGCATAATTCACCCCTCCACTTT.

The gene calls are TRBV15 and TRBJ2-2; 7 positions match TRBD1. Germline trimming cut 5 bases from V and 2 bases from J; bases unmatched to any gene: 11. Germline loops: CDR1 LNHNV, CDR2 YYDKDF (reference sequence). The CDR3 has 17 residues. CDR3 DNA sequence: TGTGCCACCAGCCCCGGGGCAGGGGGATCAAACACCGGGGAGCTGTTTTTT. It translates to CATSPGAGGSNTGELFF.

This sequence joins TRBV2 and TRBJ2-7, with 10 positions matching TRBD1. This CDR3 contains 15 residues. Trimming removed 6 bases from V and 3 bases from J; junction bases left unmatched: 8. Germline V gene data show CDR1 as SNHLY and CDR2 as FYNNEI. The CDR3 spells CASRYLRDRGYEQYF. Written as DNA, the CDR3 is TGTGCCAGCAGGTACCTAAGGGACAGGGGCTACGAGCAGTACTTC.

The chain is built from TRBV7-2 and TRBJ2-3; 11 positions match TRBD2. The V gene end was trimmed by 1 base and the J gene end by 4 bases; junction bases not matched to a gene: 7. Germline V gives CDR1 SGHTA, CDR2 FQGNSA. The CDR3 sequence is 17 residues long. CDR3 sequence: CASSLVFTSGGADTQYF. The CDR3 DNA follows: TGTGCCAGCAGCTTAGTTTTCACTAGCGGGGGAGCAGATACGCAGTATTTT.

CDR3 sequence: CASSLRQGPYPGELFF. As DNA, the CDR3 is TGTGCCAGCAGTTTACGACAGGGGCCTTATCCCGGGGAGCTGTTTTTT. The V call is TRBV28, the J call TRBJ2-2, with 8 bases aligning to TRBD1. CDR3 length: 16 residues. V shed 2 bases, J shed 6 bases, and the junction held 8 bases outside the gene matches. Germline V gene lookup returns CDR1 MDHEN and CDR2 SYDVKM.

The chain joins TRBV11-3 to TRBJ1-1, with 8 bases aligning to TRBD1. Germline CDR1 SGHNT, CDR2 YENEEA. After removal of 4 bases from V and 1 base from J, the junction contained 5 bases not matched to a gene. This CDR3 spans 15 amino acids. CDR3 nucleotides: TGTGCCAGCAGCTCAGGGGGCGGCGGGAACACTGAAGCTTTCTTT. Amino acids: CASSSGGGGNTEAFF.

The chain links TRBV5-1 to TRBJ2-7, with 8 bases aligning to TRBD1. CDR1 and CDR2 from the germline V gene are SGHRS and YFSETQ. V lost 9 bases to trimming and J lost 1 base; unmatched junction nucleotides: 9. The CDR3 runs to 14 residues. The CDR3 DNA sequence: TGCGCCACCAAAACCGGGACAGGATCCTACGAGCAGTACTTC. Translated: CATKTGTGSYEQYF.

This clone was recorded a few times. The chain combines TRBV27 with TRBJ2-2; a weak D match, TRBD1 (5 bases). The germline gives CDR1 MNHEY, CDR2 SMNVEV (reference sequence). The CDR3 extends over 15 amino acids. V lost 4 bases to trimming and J lost 0 bases, with 9 bases between them. CDR3 region: CASSSRGTNTGELFF. The CDR3 nucleotides are TGTGCCAGCAGTTCAAGGGGCACGAACACCGGGGAGCTGTTTTTT.

This sequence joins TRBV19 and TRBJ2-3, with 13 nucleotides matching TRBD2. Per germline, CDR1 LNHDA and CDR2 SQIVND (reference sequence). The CDR3 is 17 residues long. Losses at the gene ends were 6 bases for V and 0 bases for J; bases not matched to a gene: 6. Here the CDR3 reads CASRGLAGPFSTDTQYF. The DNA for the CDR3 is TGTGCCAGTAGGGGACTAGCGGGACCCTTTAGCACAGATACGCAGTATTTT.

This chain uses TRBV9 with TRBJ2-7; the D gene is possibly TRBD1 (6 bases). Germline V CDR1 and CDR2: SGDLS, YYNGEE. The V and J ends lost 0 bases and 0 bases respectively, with 10 bases between them. This CDR3 has 15 residues. The CDR3 region has the DNA TGTGCCAGCAGCGTAGCTACAGGGAGCTCCTACGAGCAGTACTTC. Translating it yields CASSVATGSSYEQYF. The complete variable domain, with remaining parts taken from reference TRBV9 and TRBJ2-7, reads DSGVTQTPKHLITATGQRVTLRCSPRSGDLSVYWYQQSLDQGLQFLIQYYNGEERAKGNILERFSAQQFPDLHSELNLSSLELGDSALYFCASSVATGSSYEQYFGPGTRLTVT.

The chain employs TRBV19 and TRBJ2-7, with 10 bases lining up with TRBD1. V was clipped by 3 bases and J by 4 bases; unmatched bases: 6. Looked up from germline, CDR1 is LNHDA and CDR2 is SQIVND (reference sequence). The CDR3 contains 15 residues. Written as DNA, the CDR3 is TGTGCCAGTAGTATTCCGGGACAGGGGAGGTACGAGCAGTACTTC. It codes for CASSIPGQGRYEQYF.

CDR3 sequence (DNA): TGTGCCAGCAGTTACTCAGAACGGCAGTTCTTC. Translated: CASSYSERQFF. The V and J genes are TRBV6-5 and TRBJ2-1; D ambiguous. CDR3 length equals 11 residues. The V and J ends lost 0 bases and 12 bases respectively, with 6 bases between them. Germline-derived CDR1 and CDR2 are MNHEY and SVGAGI.

This chain connects TRBV29-1 to TRBJ2-1, with 14 bases aligning to TRBD2. The CDR3 is made up of 14 amino acids. Germline V lookup: CDR1 SQVTM, CDR2 ANQGSEA. V shed 7 bases and J 6 bases; nucleotides not matched to a gene: 5. As DNA, the CDR3 is TGCAGCGCCCCGGGACTAGCGGGGGTCAATGAGCAGTTCTTC. Residues: CSAPGLAGVNEQFF.

The V and J genes are TRBV3-1 (or the pseudogene TRBV3-2) and TRBJ2-7; D may correspond to TRBD1 or TRBD2 (5 bases each). The CDR3 is 17 amino acids. Germline lookup yields CDR1 LGHDT and CDR2 YNNKEL (reference sequence). V was clipped by 4 bases and J by 2 bases, with 21 bases between them. The CDR3 coding sequence is TGTGCCAGCAGCCGAGGTTCCGCCGGGACCCTGCCCTACGAGCAGTACTTC. It specifies CASSRGSAGTLPYEQYF.

The CDR3 DNA reads as TGTGCCACAAACTTCGCCTCAGCCGGGGGAGAGCAGTTCTTC. This translates into CATNFASAGGEQFF. The gene calls are TRBV15 and TRBJ2-1; D may be TRBD2 (6 bases). Germline V lookup: CDR1 LNHNV, CDR2 YYDKDF (reference sequence). V was cut by 9 bases and J by 10 bases, with 22 bases left in between. This CDR3 has 14 amino acids.

The rearrangement links TRBV9 to TRBJ2-2, with 7 bases identical to TRBD1. Germline V gene lookup returns CDR1 SGDLS and CDR2 YYNGEE. The CDR3 covers 15 residues. V was pared by 2 bases and J by 0 bases, with 1 base of the junction left unmatched. Here the CDR3 reads CASSVGTANTGELFF. The CDR3 DNA follows: TGTGCCAGCAGCGTGGGGACAGCGAACACCGGGGAGCTGTTTTTT.

This chain joins TRBV6-5 and TRBJ1-4, with 7 bases matching TRBD1. Germline values: CDR1 MNHEY, CDR2 SVGAGI. This CDR3 comprises 16 residues. V trimming: 0 bases; J trimming: 5 bases; junction bases outside the gene matches: 6. The CDR3 nucleotides read TGTGCCAGCAGTTACTCGGGGGACAGTCAGAATGAAAAACTGTTTTTT. Protein: CASSYSGDSQNEKLFF.

The gene calls are TRBV18 and TRBJ2-2; D unclear. The CDR3 runs to 15 residues. Trimming shortened V by 0 bases and J by 2 bases, and 7 bases separated the two germline ends. Germline V gene data show CDR1 as KGHSH and CDR2 as LQKENI. The DNA of the CDR3 is TGTGCCAGCTCACCACCCAACATTAACACCGGGGAGCTGTTTTTT. Protein product: CASSPPNINTGELFF.

The rearrangement joins TRBV6-4 to TRBJ2-3, with a possible D match to TRBD1 (5 bases). The CDR3 length is 13 residues. V was cut by 8 bases and J by 1 base, with 10 bases left in between. Germline loops: CDR1 MRHNA, CDR2 SNTAGT. In DNA form, the CDR3 reads TGTGCCAGCTCCCAGGGTCGCACAGATACGCAGTATTTT. This codes for CASSQGRTDTQYF.

The J gene is TRBJ2-2, the V gene TRBV5-4, with 8 nucleotides matching TRBD2. The CDR3 spans 17 residues. Germline lookup yields CDR1 SGHNT and CDR2 YYREEE (reference sequence). J was trimmed by 6 bases and V by 4 bases; bases with no gene match: 14. The CDR3 DNA sequence: TGTGCCAGCAGCGGGAGCGGGGGCCTACGAACGGCCGGGGAGCTGTTTTTT. It specifies CASSGSGGLRTAGELFF. The full variable domain, with the rest looked up from reference TRBV5-4 and TRBJ2-2, is ETGVTQSPTHLIKTRGQQVTLRCSSQSGHNTVSWYQQALGQGPQFIFQYYREEENGRGNFPPRFSGLQFPNYSSELNVNALELDDSALYLCASSGSGGLRTAGELFFGEGSRLTVL.

J is TRBJ1-5 and V is TRBV6-5; tentative D call: TRBD1 (6 bases). There are 14 residues in the CDR3. The germline CDR1 and CDR2 sequences are MNHEY and SVGAGI. Trimming stripped 6 bases from V and 3 bases from J, with 12 bases between. Here the CDR3 reads CASSLHRDNQPQHF. In nucleotides, the CDR3 is TGTGCCAGCAGCCTCCACAGGGACAATCAGCCCCAGCATTTT.

The genes are TRBV12-3 or TRBV12-4 and TRBJ1-4; D is unresolved. Trimming took 1 base from V and 12 from J, leaving 9 bases between them. The CDR3 is made up of 12 amino acids. This chain's CDR3 is CASSLGVWELFF. CDR3 bases: TGTGCCAGCAGTTTAGGTGTGTGGGAACTGTTTTTT.